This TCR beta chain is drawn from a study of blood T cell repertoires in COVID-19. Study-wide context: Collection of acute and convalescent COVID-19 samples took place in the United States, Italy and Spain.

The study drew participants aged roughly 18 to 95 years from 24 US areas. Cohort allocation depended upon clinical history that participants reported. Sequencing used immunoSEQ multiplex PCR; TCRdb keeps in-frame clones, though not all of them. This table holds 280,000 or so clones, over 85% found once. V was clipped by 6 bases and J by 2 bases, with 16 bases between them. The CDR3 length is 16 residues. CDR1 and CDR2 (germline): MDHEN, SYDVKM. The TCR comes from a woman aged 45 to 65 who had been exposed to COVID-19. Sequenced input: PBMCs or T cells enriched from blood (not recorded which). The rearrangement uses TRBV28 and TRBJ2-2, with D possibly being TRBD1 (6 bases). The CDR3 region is CASRGPYRANTGELFF. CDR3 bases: TGTGCCAGCAGGGGACCCTACAGGGCCAACACCGGGGAGCTGTTTTTT.